These 32 T cell receptor beta chains originate from one sample sequenced in a study of OX40 agonist ivuxolimab in advanced cancers. Produced via immunoSEQ multiplex PCR; TCRdb's table is partial and in-frame only. The sample has tens of thousands of clones, less than 85% seen once; the top ten hold under 9%. The sequencing used CD4+ or CD8+ T cells sorted from blood, collected in a trial of the OX40 agonist ivuxolimab. These receptors originate from an adult with an advanced solid tumor such as melanoma, head and neck, liver or kidney cancer.

This clone was counted a single time. The rearrangement joins TRBV18 to TRBJ1-5; D call uncertain. Germline V gene data show CDR1 as KGHSH and CDR2 as LQKENI. With 3 bases removed from V and 4 bases from J, the gap between germline ends came to 10 bases. This CDR3 has 14 residues. CDR3 sequence reads: CASSPNGKNQPQHF. The CDR3 DNA follows: TGTGCCAGCTCACCCAACGGGAAAAATCAGCCCCAGCATTTT.

The chain recombines TRBV7-9 with TRBJ2-7; D is perhaps TRBD2 (5 bases). The germline CDR1 and CDR2 sequences are SEHNR and FQNEAQ (reference sequence). V was pared by 3 bases and J by 2 bases, with 11 bases between. The CDR3 is made up of 14 amino acids. The CDR3 is CASSFGERAYEQYF. Written as DNA, the CDR3 is TGTGCCAGCAGCTTCGGGGAGCGTGCCTACGAGCAGTACTTC. The complete variable domain, with remaining parts taken from reference TRBV7-9 and TRBJ2-7, reads DTGVSQNPRHKITKRGQNVTFRCDPISEHNRLYWYRQTLGQGPEFLTYFQNEAQLEKSRLLSDRFSAERPKGSFSTLEIQRTEQGDSAMYLCASSFGERAYEQYFGPGTRLTVT.

The chain has TRBV11-2 and TRBJ2-2; a possible D gene is TRBD2 (6 bases). V was pared by 2 bases and J by 6 bases, with 7 bases between. The CDR3 spans 13 residues. Germline assignment: CDR1 SGHAT and CDR2 FQNNGV. DNA for the CDR3: TGTGCCAGCAGCTTAATAGCGGCCGGGGAGCTGTTTTTT. Protein: CASSLIAAGELFF.

This clone was observed a single time. The chain couples TRBV4-3 to TRBJ2-1; 8 bases line up with TRBD2. The germline V gene encodes CDR1 LGHNA and CDR2 YSLEER. The CDR3 sequence is 16 residues long. Trimming removed 1 base from V and 3 bases from J; junction bases left unmatched: 5. DNA of the CDR3: TGCGCCAGCAGCCAAGGGGGTAGCGGGAACTACAATGAGCAGTTCTTC. Its protein product is CASSQGGSGNYNEQFF.

The rearrangement links TRBV5-8 to TRBJ2-5; D gene unclear. The V end was cut by 0 bases, the J end by 5 bases, with 14 bases between. The V gene's germline CDR1 is SGHTS and CDR2 YDEGEE. The CDR3 is 15 residues long. CDR3 in DNA: TGTGCCAGCAGCTTGGGACGCTCCAATCGGGAGACCCAGTACTTC. It encodes CASSLGRSNRETQYF.

The chain uses TRBV9 and TRBJ1-6; D gene uncertain. This CDR3 contains 14 residues. Germline loops: CDR1 SGDLS, CDR2 YYNGEE. Trimming left V 3 bases short and J 7 bases short, with 11 bases between. CDR3 sequence reads: CASSEDQGNSPLHF. CDR3 DNA sequence: TGTGCCAGCAGCGAGGACCAAGGAAATTCACCCCTCCACTTT.

The count of this clone is one. The rearrangement uses TRBV19 and TRBJ2-5; 7 bases line up with TRBD1. This CDR3 is built from 13 residues. CDR1 and CDR2 (germline): LNHDA, SQIVND (reference sequence). Trimming removed 6 bases from V and 2 bases from J; junction bases left unmatched: 3. The CDR3 DNA sequence: TGTGCCAGTAGCCGGGACAGTCAAGAGACCCAGTACTTC. Amino acids: CASSRDSQETQYF.

The chain couples TRBV18 to TRBJ1-2; TRBD1 is a possible D gene (6 bases). The V and J ends lost 4 bases and 1 base respectively, with 19 bases between them. CDR3 size: 17 residues. Germline V lookup: CDR1 KGHSH, CDR2 LQKENI. DNA for the CDR3: TGTGCCAGCTCACTTCAGCGAACGGGGGGCAGTAACTATGGCTACACCTTC. The encoded protein is CASSLQRTGGSNYGYTF. The full variable domain, with the rest looked up from reference TRBV18 and TRBJ1-2, is NAGVMQNPRHLVRRRGQEARLRCSPMKGHSHVYWYRQLPEEGLKFMVYLQKENIIDESGMPKERFSAEFPKEGPSILRIQQVVRGDSAAYFCASSLQRTGGSNYGYTFGSGTRLTVV.

V gene TRBV28 combines with J gene TRBJ1-1; 10 bases are shared with TRBD1. This CDR3 comprises 17 residues. Germline lookup yields CDR1 MDHEN and CDR2 SYDVKM. The junction had 9 bases not matched to a gene; V was cut back by 1 base and J by 4 bases. The CDR3 DNA reads as TGTGCCAGCAGTTTATTATATTCGGGACAGGGGTTCACTGAAGCTTTCTTT. It is translated as CASSLLYSGQGFTEAFF.

The gene calls are TRBV18 and TRBJ2-3; the D call may be TRBD1 or TRBD2 (6 bases each). This CDR3 spans 15 amino acids. Between the trimmed V and J ends, which lost 3 bases and 3 bases, there was a span of 13 bases. Germline V CDR1 and CDR2: KGHSH, LQKENI. The CDR3 region is CASSPNVGGTDTQYF. The DNA of the CDR3 is TGTGCCAGCTCACCGAATGTAGGGGGGACAGATACGCAGTATTTT.

The CDR3 DNA reads as TGTGCCAGCAGCCCGGATGGAGGGGGCTCCTACGAGCAGTACTTC. This translates into CASSPDGGGSYEQYF. The chain recombines TRBV5-4 with TRBJ2-7; D tentatively reads TRBD1 or TRBD2 (6 bases each). Trimming removed 4 bases at V and 0 bases at J, with 14 bases between. Germline values: CDR1 SGHNT, CDR2 YYREEE (reference sequence). The CDR3 sequence is 15 residues long. The full variable domain, completed using reference TRBV5-4 and TRBJ2-7, is ETGVTQSPTHLIKTRGQQVTLRCSSQSGHNTVSWYQQALGQGPQFIFQYYREEENGRGNFPPRFSGLQFPNYSSELNVNALELDDSALYLCASSPDGGGSYEQYFGPGTRLTVT.

V and J are TRBV7-2 and TRBJ1-5; D possibly corresponds to TRBD1 (5 bases). The CDR3 extends over 13 amino acids. Germline V gives CDR1 SGHTA, CDR2 FQGNSA. Trimming took off 3 bases at V and 7 bases at J, with 10 bases between the two ends. The CDR3 protein is CASSLGVGQPQHF. The CDR3, as DNA: TGTGCCAGCAGCTTGGGGGTTGGACAGCCCCAGCATTTT.

The chain uses TRBV27 and TRBJ1-5; D is unclear. Germline assignment: CDR1 MNHEY and CDR2 SMNVEV (reference sequence). The V and J ends lost 4 bases and 10 bases respectively, with 20 bases between them. The CDR3 length is 15 residues. The chain's CDR3 is CASSSDGLSSFPQHF. In DNA, the CDR3 is TGTGCCAGCAGTTCGGACGGGCTGTCATCGTTCCCCCAGCATTTT.

The gene calls are TRBV10-3 and TRBJ1-1; D gene unclear. This CDR3 has 14 residues. V lost 4 bases and J lost 3, with 12 bases in between. Germline assignment: CDR1 ENHRY and CDR2 SYGVKD. CDR3 DNA sequence: TGTGCCATCAGTGTCGGAGGGAGGGACACTGAAGCTTTCTTT. It yields the protein CAISVGGRDTEAFF.

V and J are TRBV7-2 and TRBJ2-1; possible D gene TRBD2, 6 bases. Trimming pared 4 bases from V and 2 bases from J, leaving 12 bases between. CDR3 length: 15 amino acids. Germline V gene lookup returns CDR1 SGHTA and CDR2 FQGNSA. In nucleotides, the CDR3 is TGTGCCAGCAGCTCGGGTGCGGGACCCTACAATGAGCAGTTCTTC. Its translation: CASSSGAGPYNEQFF.

The V and J genes are TRBV27 and TRBJ2-5; 11 bases are shared with TRBD1. V shed 6 bases and J 6 bases; nucleotides not matched to a gene: 3. The CDR3 runs to 13 residues. Germline V gene data show CDR1 as MNHEY and CDR2 as SMNVEV (reference sequence). This CDR3 reads CASSGQGAKTQYF. The CDR3 region has the DNA TGTGCCAGCAGCGGACAGGGGGCAAAGACCCAGTACTTC.

J is TRBJ2-7 and V is TRBV4-3; 9 bases are shared with TRBD2. Trimming cost V 0 bases and J 3 bases; bases outside gene matches: 15. This CDR3 is 19 amino acids long. Germline V gene sequence: CDR1 LGHNA, CDR2 YSLEER. CDR3 region: CASSQDSHPASGASYEQYF. The CDR3 coding sequence is TGCGCCAGCAGCCAAGATTCCCACCCGGCTAGCGGGGCTAGCTACGAGCAGTACTTC.

This sequence joins TRBV6-6 and TRBJ1-1; D not certain. CDR1 and CDR2 (germline): MNHNY, SVGAGI (reference sequence). V lost 6 bases and J lost 7, with 6 bases in between. This CDR3 spans 10 amino acids. The CDR3 nucleotides are TGTGCCAGCAGGACAAATGAAGCTTTCTTT. It specifies CASRTNEAFF.

This clone was detected only a few times. The chain has TRBV19 and TRBJ2-2; D is ambiguous. Trimming removed 5 bases at V and 6 bases at J, with 13 bases between. The V gene's germline CDR1 is LNHDA and CDR2 SQIVND (reference sequence). The CDR3 extends over 14 amino acids. This CDR3 is CASSSHIGAGELFF. The CDR3 coding sequence is TGTGCCAGTAGTTCCCACATCGGTGCCGGGGAGCTGTTTTTT. The variable domain in full, completed from reference TRBV19 and TRBJ2-2, reads DGGITQSPKYLFRKEGQNVTLSCEQNLNHDAMYWYRQDPGQGLRLIYYSQIVNDFQKGDIAEGYSVSREKKESFPLTVTSAQKNPTAFYLCASSSHIGAGELFFGEGSRLTVL.

The CDR3 DNA reads TGTGCCAGCTCACTTGAGCTGGGAGGGACTTACAATGAGCAGTTCTTC. Residues: CASSLELGGTYNEQFF. V is TRBV18 and J is TRBJ2-1, with 7 bases that match TRBD2. After removal of 4 bases from V and 4 bases from J, the junction contained 10 bases not matched to a gene. CDR3 size: 16 residues. The germline CDR1 and CDR2 sequences are KGHSH and LQKENI.

This rearrangement joins TRBV2 to TRBJ2-7; 14 nucleotides line up with TRBD2. CDR3 length equals 13 residues. V trimming: 9 bases; J trimming: 4 bases; junction bases outside the gene matches: 2. CDR1 is SNHLY and CDR2 is FYNNEI in the germline V gene. The CDR3 sequence is CARGLAGAYEQYF. CDR3 nucleotides: TGTGCCAGGGGACTAGCGGGAGCTTACGAGCAGTACTTC.

V is TRBV7-6 and J is TRBJ1-1; D call uncertain. The CDR3 loop spans 13 amino acids. The germline CDR1 and CDR2 sequences are SGHVS and FNYEAQ. Trimming removed 5 bases at V and 1 base at J, with 8 bases between. The CDR3 protein is CASSGYRNTEAFF. CDR3 DNA: TGTGCCAGCAGCGGTTACAGGAACACTGAAGCTTTCTTT.

In DNA, the CDR3 is TGTGCCAGCAGCTTGGGACAGAGATACGAGCAGTACTTC. This translates into CASSLGQRYEQYF. The chain carries TRBV5-4 and TRBJ2-5; D is possibly TRBD1 (5 bases). The DNA end is more similar to TRBJ2-7, so the J call may be wrong. Germline V gives CDR1 SGHNT, CDR2 YYREEE (reference sequence). The CDR3 covers 13 residues.

This chain joins TRBV6-5 and TRBJ1-6; D not resolved. This CDR3 is 15 amino acids long. Germline V gene data show CDR1 as MNHEY and CDR2 as SVGAGI. The ends were cut back, 0 bases at V and 7 bases at J, with 10 bases in the middle. CDR3 sequence reads: CASSYSTLGNSPLHF. The CDR3, as DNA: TGTGCCAGCAGTTACTCGACGCTGGGGAATTCACCCCTCCACTTT.

This rearrangement joins TRBV7-9 to TRBJ1-1, with D possibly being TRBD1 (5 bases). The ends were cut back, 2 bases at V and 11 bases at J, with 15 bases in the middle. Germline V CDR1 and CDR2: SEHNR, FQNEAQ (reference sequence). There are 13 residues in the CDR3. The CDR3 DNA sequence: TGTGCCAGCAGCTTATATGGGGGAGATGAGGCTTTCTTT. Protein: CASSLYGGDEAFF.

The chain links TRBV5-1 to TRBJ2-7; D not resolved. V lost 0 bases and J lost 1, with 8 bases in between. CDR1 is SGHRS, CDR2 YFSETQ, per germline. This CDR3 comprises 14 residues. CDR3 residues: CASSLVGRSYEQYF. The CDR3 DNA is TGCGCCAGCAGCTTGGTTGGCAGATCCTACGAGCAGTACTTC.

This sequence joins TRBV21-1 and TRBJ2-3; the table's D call, TRBD1, was not checked against the DNA. TRBV21-1 is an annotated pseudogene. CDR3 size: 17 residues. The CDR3 is CASSKGIRDRGPDTQYF. CDR3 bases: TGTGCCAGCAGCAAAGGTATTCGGGACAGGGGGCCAGATACGCAGTATTTT.

As DNA, the CDR3 is TGCGCCAGCAGCCCAACCGGGACTAGAAGGACCGGGGAGCTGTTTTTT. Protein product: CASSPTGTRRTGELFF. The chain employs TRBV4-1 and TRBJ2-2; 8 bases map to TRBD2. The trim removed 4 bases at V and 5 bases at J, leaving 9 bases unmatched. Germline lookup yields CDR1 MGHRA and CDR2 YSYEKL. The CDR3 totals 16 residues.

The rearrangement links TRBV6-1 to TRBJ2-5, with TRBD1 identical over 7 bases. The V and J ends lost 6 bases and 5 bases, in that order; junction bases with no gene match: 6. This CDR3 spans 13 amino acids. The V gene's germline CDR1 is MNHNS and CDR2 SASEGT. The CDR3 loop is CASRTGTVETQYF. CDR3 DNA sequence: TGTGCCAGCAGGACCGGGACAGTCGAGACCCAGTACTTC.

This clone has a single count. The genes are TRBV7-2 and TRBJ2-5, with TRBD2 matching over 7 bases. The germline CDR1 and CDR2 sequences are SGHTA and FQGNSA. With 2 bases clipped from V and 2 bases from J, the junction kept 2 bases outside the gene matches. The CDR3 consists of 14 residues. The DNA for the CDR3 is TGTGCCAGCAGCTTATCGGGAGGACAAGAGACCCAGTACTTC. Its protein product is CASSLSGGQETQYF.

The V call is TRBV10-3, the J call TRBJ2-3, with 11 nucleotides matching TRBD2. The CDR3 has 14 amino acids. Per germline, CDR1 ENHRY and CDR2 SYGVKD. Unmatched junction bases numbered 6, after V lost 6 bases and J lost 7 bases. The DNA of the CDR3 is TGTGCCATCAGGGAACTAGCGGGAGTGCATACGCAGTATTTT. It encodes CAIRELAGVHTQYF.

This chain links TRBV7-9 with TRBJ1-4; D is undetermined. The CDR3 runs to 15 residues. CDR1 is SEHNR and CDR2 is FQNEAQ in the germline V gene (reference sequence). The V and J ends lost 0 bases and 8 bases respectively, with 13 bases between them. CDR3 sequence: CASSLAGGSQEKLFF. DNA of the CDR3: TGTGCCAGCAGCTTAGCGGGAGGATCTCAGGAAAAACTGTTTTTT.